The T cell receptor beta chain described here comes from a study of T cell responses to AZD1222 COVID-19 vaccine. Notes on this clone: The antigen is undetermined.

Repertoires were generated with immunoSEQ multiplex PCR, while TCRdb's copy carries only in-frame clones and drops some. The sample has 150,000 to 160,000 clones; approximately 87% are singletons. Pooled in the analysis were second doses at about 4 or about 12 weeks. General study findings and limits: Sampled repertoires all dated from after the peak T cell response. AZD1222 recipients seropositive at baseline numbered only six. With dominance at 160-218 and 743-854, vaccine-associated CD4 TCRs spanned spike.

V was pared by 1 base and J by 5 bases, with 8 bases between. There are 14 residues in the CDR3. The germline CDR1 and CDR2 sequences are LGHNA and YNFKEQ. The clonotype originates from an adult who received the AZD1222 COVID-19 vaccine. The specimen was peripheral blood, collected 28 days after the second AZD1222 dose. The chain has TRBV4-2 and TRBJ1-4; perhaps TRBD1 as D (5 bases). CDR3 nucleotides: TGTGCCAGCAGCCAAGGACAGTTAAATGAAAAACTGTTTTTT. As protein: CASSQGQLNEKLFF.